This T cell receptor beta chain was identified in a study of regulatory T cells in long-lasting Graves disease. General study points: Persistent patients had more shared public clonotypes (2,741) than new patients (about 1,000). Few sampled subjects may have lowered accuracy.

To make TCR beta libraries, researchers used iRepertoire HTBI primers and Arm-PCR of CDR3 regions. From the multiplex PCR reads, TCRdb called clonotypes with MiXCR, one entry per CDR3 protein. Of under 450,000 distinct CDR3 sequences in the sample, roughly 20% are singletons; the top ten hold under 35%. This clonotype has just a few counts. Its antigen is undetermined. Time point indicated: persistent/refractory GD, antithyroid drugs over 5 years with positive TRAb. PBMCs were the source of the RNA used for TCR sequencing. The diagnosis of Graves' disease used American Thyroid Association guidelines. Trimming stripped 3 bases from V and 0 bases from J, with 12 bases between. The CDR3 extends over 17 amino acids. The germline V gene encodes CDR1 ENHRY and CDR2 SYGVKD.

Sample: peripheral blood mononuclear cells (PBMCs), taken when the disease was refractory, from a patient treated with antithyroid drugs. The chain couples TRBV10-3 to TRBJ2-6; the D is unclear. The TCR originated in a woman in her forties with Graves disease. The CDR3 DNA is TGTGCCATCAGTGAAAAGGTTCCAATCTCTGGGGCCAACGTCCTGACTTTC. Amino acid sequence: CAISEKVPISGANVLTF.